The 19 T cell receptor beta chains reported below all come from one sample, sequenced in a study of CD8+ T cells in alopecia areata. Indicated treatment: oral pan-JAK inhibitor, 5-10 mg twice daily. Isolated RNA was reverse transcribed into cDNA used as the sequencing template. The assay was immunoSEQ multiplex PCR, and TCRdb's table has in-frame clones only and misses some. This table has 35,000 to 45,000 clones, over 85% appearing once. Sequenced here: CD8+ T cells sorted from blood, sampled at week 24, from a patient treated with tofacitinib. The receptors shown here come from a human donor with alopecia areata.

The CDR3 nucleotides are TGTGCCAGCAGTGCCGGGACAGGGTCTGGGGCCAACGTCCTGACTTTC. This gives the protein CASSAGTGSGANVLTF. This chain joins TRBV6-4 and TRBJ2-6; 9 nucleotides match TRBD1. With 4 bases clipped from V and 1 base from J, the junction kept 2 bases outside the gene matches. The V gene's germline CDR1 is MRHNA and CDR2 SNTAGT. This CDR3 spans 16 amino acids.

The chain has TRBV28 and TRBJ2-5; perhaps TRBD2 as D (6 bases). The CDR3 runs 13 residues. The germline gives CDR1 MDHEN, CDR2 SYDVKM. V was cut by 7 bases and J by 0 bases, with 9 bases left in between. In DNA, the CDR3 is TGTGCCAGCACCCGGGGGTACCAAGAGACCCAGTACTTC. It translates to CASTRGYQETQYF. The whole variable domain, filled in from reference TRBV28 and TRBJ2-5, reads DVKVTQSSRYLVKRTGEKVFLECVQDMDHENMFWYRQDPGLGLRLIYFSYDVKMKEKGDIPEGYSVSREKKERFSLILESASTNQTSMYLCASTRGYQETQYFGPGTRLLVL.

The CDR3 DNA is TGTGCCAGCAGTTCAACCTTGGACAGGGATGAGACCCAGTACTTC. As protein: CASSSTLDRDETQYF. The chain combines TRBV27 with TRBJ2-5, with 8 bases identical to TRBD1. CDR1 MNHEY and CDR2 SMNVEV come from the germline V gene (reference sequence). This CDR3 is 15 amino acids long. V lost 4 bases and J lost 5; bases outside the gene matches: 9.

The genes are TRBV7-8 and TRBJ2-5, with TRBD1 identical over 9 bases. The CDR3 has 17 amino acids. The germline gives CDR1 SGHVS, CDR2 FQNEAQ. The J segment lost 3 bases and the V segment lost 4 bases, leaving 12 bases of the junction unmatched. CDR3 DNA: TGTGCCAGCAGCTCAATTGGGACAGGGATCATCAAAGAGACCCAGTACTTC. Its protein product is CASSSIGTGIIKETQYF.

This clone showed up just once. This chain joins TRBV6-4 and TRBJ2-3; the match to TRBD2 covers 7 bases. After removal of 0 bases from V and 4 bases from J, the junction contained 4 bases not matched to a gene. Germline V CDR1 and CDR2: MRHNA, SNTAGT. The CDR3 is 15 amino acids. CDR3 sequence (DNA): TGTGCCAGCAGTGACTCTGGGCTAGCGGCAGATACGCAGTATTTT. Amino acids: CASSDSGLAADTQYF.

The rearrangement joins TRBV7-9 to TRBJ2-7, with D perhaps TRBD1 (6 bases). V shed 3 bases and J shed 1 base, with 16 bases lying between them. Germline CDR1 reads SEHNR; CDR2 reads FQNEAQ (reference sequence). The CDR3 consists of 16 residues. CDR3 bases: TGTGCCAGCAGCTTCCAAACAGGGTTGGTATCCTACGAGCAGTACTTC. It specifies CASSFQTGLVSYEQYF.

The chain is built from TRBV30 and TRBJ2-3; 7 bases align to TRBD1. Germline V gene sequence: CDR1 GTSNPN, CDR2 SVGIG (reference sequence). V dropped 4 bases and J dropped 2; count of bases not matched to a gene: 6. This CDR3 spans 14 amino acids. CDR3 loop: CAWTATGPTDTQYF. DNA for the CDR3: TGTGCCTGGACCGCGACAGGGCCCACAGATACGCAGTATTTT.

The CDR3: CASSQDAGTVGEKLFF. As DNA, the CDR3 is TGCGCCAGCAGCCAAGATGCTGGGACAGTTGGGGAAAAACTGTTTTTT. The chain links TRBV4-3 to TRBJ1-4; 7 bases are shared with TRBD1. The germline CDR1 and CDR2 sequences are LGHNA and YSLEER. V trimming: 0 bases; J trimming: 8 bases; junction bases outside the gene matches: 9. The CDR3 runs to 16 residues.

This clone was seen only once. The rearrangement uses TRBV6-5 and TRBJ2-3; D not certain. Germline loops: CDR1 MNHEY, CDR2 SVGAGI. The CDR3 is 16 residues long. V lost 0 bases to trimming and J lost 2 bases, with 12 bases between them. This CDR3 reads CASSYSITGPTDTQYF. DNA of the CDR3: TGTGCCAGCAGTTACTCGATAACCGGCCCCACAGATACGCAGTATTTT.

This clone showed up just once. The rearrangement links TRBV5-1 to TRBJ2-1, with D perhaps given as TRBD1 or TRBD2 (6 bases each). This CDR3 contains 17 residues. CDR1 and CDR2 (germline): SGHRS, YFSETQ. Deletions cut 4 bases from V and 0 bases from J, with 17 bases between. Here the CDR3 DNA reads TGCGCCAGCAGCGTAAGTCCGGCGGGACACTCCTACAATGAGCAGTTCTTC. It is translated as CASSVSPAGHSYNEQFF.

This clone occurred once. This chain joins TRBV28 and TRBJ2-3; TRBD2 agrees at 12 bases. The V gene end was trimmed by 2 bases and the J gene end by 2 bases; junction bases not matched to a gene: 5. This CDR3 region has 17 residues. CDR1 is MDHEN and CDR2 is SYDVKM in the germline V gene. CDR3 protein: CASSLTTSGGVTDTQYF. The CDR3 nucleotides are TGTGCCAGCAGTTTAACGACTAGCGGGGGAGTCACAGATACGCAGTATTTT.

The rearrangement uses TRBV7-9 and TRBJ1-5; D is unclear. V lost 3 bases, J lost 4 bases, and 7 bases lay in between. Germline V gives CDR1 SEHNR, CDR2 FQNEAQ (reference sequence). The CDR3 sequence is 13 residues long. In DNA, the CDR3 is TGTGCCAGCAGCTTGCGGGGTAATCAGCCCCAGCATTTT. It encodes CASSLRGNQPQHF.

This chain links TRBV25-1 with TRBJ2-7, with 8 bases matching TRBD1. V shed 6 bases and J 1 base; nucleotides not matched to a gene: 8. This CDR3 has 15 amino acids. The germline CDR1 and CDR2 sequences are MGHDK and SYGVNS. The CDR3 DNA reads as TGTGCCAGCAGAGAGACAGGGGAAGGTTCCTACGAGCAGTACTTC. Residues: CASRETGEGSYEQYF.

The CDR3 loop reads CASSPGSETDTQYF. DNA of the CDR3: TGCGCCAGCAGCCCGGGGAGCGAAACAGATACGCAGTATTTT. The rearrangement links TRBV4-3 to TRBJ2-3; D is possibly TRBD2 (5 bases). V shed 4 bases and J shed 3 bases, with 11 bases lying between them. This CDR3 has 14 amino acids. Germline CDR1 and CDR2: LGHNA and YSLEER.

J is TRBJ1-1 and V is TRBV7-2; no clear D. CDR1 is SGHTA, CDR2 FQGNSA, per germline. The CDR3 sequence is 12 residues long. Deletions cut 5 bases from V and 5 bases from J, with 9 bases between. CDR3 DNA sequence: TGTGCCAGCAGCCCGAGGGTAACTGAAGCTTTCTTT. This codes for CASSPRVTEAFF.

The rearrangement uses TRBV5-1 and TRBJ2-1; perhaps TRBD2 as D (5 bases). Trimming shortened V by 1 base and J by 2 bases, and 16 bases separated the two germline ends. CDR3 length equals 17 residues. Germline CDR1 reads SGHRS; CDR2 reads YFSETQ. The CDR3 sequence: CASSLWALSGTYNEQFF. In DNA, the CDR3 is TGCGCCAGCAGCTTGTGGGCCCTATCGGGGACCTACAATGAGCAGTTCTTC.

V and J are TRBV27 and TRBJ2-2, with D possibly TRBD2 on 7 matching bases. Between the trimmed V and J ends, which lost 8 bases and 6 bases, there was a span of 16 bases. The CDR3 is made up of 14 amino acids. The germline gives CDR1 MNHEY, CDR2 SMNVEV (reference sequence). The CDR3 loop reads CASLGGGAAGELFF. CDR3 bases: TGTGCCAGCCTTGGAGGGGGGGCCGCCGGGGAGCTGTTTTTT.

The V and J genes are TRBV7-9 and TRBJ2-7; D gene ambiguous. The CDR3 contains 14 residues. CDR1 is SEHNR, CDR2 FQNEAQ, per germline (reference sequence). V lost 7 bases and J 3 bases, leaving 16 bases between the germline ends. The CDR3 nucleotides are TGTGCCAGCACCGATAACGGGTTACGCTACGAGCAGTACTTC. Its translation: CASTDNGLRYEQYF.

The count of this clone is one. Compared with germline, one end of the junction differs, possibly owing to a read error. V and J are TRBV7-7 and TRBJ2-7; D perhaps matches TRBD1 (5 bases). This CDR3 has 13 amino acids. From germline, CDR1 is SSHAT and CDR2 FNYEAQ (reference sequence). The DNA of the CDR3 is TGTGCTAGCAGCTCATATCAGGGATACGAGCAGTACTTC. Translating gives CASSSYQGYEQYF.